This T cell receptor beta chain stems from a study of blood T cell repertoires in COVID-19. Study as a whole: Specimens from acute and convalescent COVID-19 originated in the United States, Italy and Spain. The analysed material was cDNA or gDNA that came from T cells, B-cell-depleted T cells, or PBMCs.

Germline CDR1 is MNHEY and CDR2 is SMNVEV (reference sequence). The CDR3 loop spans 16 amino acids. V shed 2 bases, J shed 3 bases, and the junction held 10 bases outside the gene matches. Clones were sequenced by immunoSEQ multiplex PCR, and TCRdb holds only the in-frame ones, with some missing. The table has 64,000 or so clones, approximately 79% seen once. This clone was recorded once. Sequenced material: peripheral blood. The receptor's source is a human donor in a cohort sampled during active COVID-19. V usage is TRBV27 and J usage is TRBJ2-7, with 7 bases identical to TRBD1. The CDR3 reads CASSLSFRDRYYEQYF. In nucleotides, the CDR3 is TGTGCCAGCAGTTTAAGTTTTCGGGACAGATACTACGAGCAGTACTTC.